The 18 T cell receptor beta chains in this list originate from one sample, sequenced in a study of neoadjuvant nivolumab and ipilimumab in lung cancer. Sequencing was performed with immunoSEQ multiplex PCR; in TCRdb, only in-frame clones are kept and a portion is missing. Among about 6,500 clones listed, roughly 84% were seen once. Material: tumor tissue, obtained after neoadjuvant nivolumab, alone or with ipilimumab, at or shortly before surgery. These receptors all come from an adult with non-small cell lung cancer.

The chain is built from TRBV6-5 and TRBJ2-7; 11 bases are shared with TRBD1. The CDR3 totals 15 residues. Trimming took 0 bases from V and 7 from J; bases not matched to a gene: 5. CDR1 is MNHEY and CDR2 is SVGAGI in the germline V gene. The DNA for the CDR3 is TGTGCCAGCAGTTACTCAGGACAGGGGGCGGAAGAGCAGTACTTC. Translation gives CASSYSGQGAEEQYF.

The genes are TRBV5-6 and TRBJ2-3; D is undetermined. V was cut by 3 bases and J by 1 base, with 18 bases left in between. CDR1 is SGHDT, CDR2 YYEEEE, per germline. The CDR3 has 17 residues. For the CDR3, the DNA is TGTGCCAGCAGCTCCCTACCAAAGAGAGGCCGCACAGATACGCAGTATTTT. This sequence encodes CASSSLPKRGRTDTQYF.

The CDR3 region has the DNA TGTGCCAGCTCAACCAGGGGGAGGGCTGAAGCTTTCTTT. Translating it yields CASSTRGRAEAFF. The chain uses TRBV18 and TRBJ1-1, with 7 bases fitting TRBD1. Germline V CDR1 and CDR2: KGHSH, LQKENI. V dropped 5 bases and J dropped 6; count of bases not matched to a gene: 6. CDR3 length: 13 residues.

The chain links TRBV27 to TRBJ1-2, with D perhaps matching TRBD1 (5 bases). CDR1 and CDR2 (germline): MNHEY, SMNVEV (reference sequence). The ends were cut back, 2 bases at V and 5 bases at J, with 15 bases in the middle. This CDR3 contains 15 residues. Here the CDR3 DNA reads TGTGCCAGCAGTTTAGGGGACCCCAGGCTGTATGGCTACACCTTC. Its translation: CASSLGDPRLYGYTF.

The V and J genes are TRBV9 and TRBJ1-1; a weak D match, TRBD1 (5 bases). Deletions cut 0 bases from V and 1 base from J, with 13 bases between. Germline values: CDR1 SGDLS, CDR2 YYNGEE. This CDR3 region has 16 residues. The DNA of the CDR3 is TGTGCCAGCAGCGTAGTTTCGGGACCGGCGAACACTGAAGCTTTCTTT. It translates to CASSVVSGPANTEAFF.

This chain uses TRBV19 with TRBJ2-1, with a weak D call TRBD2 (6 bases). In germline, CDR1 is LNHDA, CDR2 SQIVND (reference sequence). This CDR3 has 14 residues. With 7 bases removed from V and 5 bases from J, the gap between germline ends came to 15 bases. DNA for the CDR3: TGTGCCAGTACCTCCCCCGGGGGAAACAATGAGCAGTTCTTC. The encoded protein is CASTSPGGNNEQFF.

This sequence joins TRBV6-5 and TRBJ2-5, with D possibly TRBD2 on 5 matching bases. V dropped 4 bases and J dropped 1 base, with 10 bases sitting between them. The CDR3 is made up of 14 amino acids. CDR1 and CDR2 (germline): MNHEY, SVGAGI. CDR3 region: CASSWGSVQETQYF. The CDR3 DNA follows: TGTGCCAGCAGTTGGGGTAGCGTCCAAGAGACCCAGTACTTC.

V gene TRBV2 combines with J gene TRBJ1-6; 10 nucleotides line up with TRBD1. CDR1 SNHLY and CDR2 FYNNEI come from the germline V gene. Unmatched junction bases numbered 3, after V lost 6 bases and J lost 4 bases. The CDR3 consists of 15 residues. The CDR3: CASSTGQGYNSPLHF. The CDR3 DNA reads TGTGCCAGCAGCACGGGACAGGGGTATAATTCACCCCTCCACTTT.

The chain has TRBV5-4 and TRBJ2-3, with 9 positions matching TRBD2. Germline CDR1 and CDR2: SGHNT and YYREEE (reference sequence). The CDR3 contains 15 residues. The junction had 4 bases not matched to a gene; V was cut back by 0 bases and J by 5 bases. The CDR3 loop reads CASSLAWRGGDTQYF. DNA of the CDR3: TGTGCCAGCAGCTTGGCCTGGCGGGGGGGAGATACGCAGTATTTT. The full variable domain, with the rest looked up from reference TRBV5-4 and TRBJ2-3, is ETGVTQSPTHLIKTRGQQVTLRCSSQSGHNTVSWYQQALGQGPQFIFQYYREEENGRGNFPPRFSGLQFPNYSSELNVNALELDDSALYLCASSLAWRGGDTQYFGPGTRLTVL.

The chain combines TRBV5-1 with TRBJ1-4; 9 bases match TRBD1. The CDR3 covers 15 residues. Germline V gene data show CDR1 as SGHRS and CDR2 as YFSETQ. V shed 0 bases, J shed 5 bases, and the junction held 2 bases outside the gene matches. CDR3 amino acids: CASSLEGTGNEKLFF. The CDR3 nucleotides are TGCGCCAGCAGCTTGGAAGGGACAGGGAATGAAAAACTGTTTTTT.

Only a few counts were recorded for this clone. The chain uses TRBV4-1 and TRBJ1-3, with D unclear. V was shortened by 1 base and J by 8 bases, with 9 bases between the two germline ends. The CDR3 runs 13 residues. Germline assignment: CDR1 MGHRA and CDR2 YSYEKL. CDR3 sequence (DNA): TGCGCCAGCAGCCAAGCCAGGTGGGACACCATATATTTT. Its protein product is CASSQARWDTIYF.

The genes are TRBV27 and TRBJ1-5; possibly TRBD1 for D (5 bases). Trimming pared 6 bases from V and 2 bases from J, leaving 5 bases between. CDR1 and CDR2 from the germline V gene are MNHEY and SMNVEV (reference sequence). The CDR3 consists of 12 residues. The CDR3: CASRQGNQPQHF. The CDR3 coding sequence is TGTGCCAGCAGACAGGGCAATCAGCCCCAGCATTTT.

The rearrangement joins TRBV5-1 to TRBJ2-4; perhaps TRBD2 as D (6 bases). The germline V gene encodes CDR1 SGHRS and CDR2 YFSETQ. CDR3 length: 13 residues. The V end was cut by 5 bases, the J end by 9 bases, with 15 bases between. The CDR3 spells CASRREVEGIQYF. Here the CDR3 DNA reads TGCGCCAGCAGAAGGGAGGTCGAGGGCATTCAGTACTTC.

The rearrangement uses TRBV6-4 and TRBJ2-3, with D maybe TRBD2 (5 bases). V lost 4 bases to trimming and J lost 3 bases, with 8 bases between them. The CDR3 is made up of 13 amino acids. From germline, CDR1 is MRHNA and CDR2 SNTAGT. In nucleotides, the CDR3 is TGTGCCAGCAGTGTTGGAGGTACAGATACGCAGTATTTT. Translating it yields CASSVGGTDTQYF.

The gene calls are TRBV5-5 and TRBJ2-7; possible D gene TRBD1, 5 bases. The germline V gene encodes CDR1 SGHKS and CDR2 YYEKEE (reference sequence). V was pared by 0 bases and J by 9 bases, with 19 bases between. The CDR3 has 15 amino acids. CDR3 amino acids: CASSLDWGHRFGQYF. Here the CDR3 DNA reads TGTGCCAGCAGCTTGGATTGGGGCCATAGGTTCGGGCAGTACTTC.

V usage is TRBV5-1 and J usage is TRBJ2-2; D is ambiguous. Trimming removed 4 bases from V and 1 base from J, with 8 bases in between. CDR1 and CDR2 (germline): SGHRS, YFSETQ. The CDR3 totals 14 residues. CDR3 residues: CASSRERNTGELFF. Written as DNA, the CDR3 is TGCGCCAGCAGCCGAGAGAGGAACACCGGGGAGCTGTTTTTT.

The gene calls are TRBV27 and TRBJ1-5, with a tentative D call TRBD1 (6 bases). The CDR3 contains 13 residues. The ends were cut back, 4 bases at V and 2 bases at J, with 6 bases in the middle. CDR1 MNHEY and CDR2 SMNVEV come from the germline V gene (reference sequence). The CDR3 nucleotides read TGTGCCAGCAGTTACAGGGGCAATCAGCCCCAGCATTTT. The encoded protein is CASSYRGNQPQHF.

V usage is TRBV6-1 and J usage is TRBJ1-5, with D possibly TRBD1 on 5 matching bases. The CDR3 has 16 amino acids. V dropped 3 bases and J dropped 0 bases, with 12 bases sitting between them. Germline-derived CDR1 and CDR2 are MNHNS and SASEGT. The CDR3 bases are TGTGCCAGCAGTGAGCTAGCAGGGTATAGCAATCAGCCCCAGCATTTT. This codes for CASSELAGYSNQPQHF.